The next 7 T cell receptor beta chains were all read from a single sample in a study of cytomegalovirus exposure and HLA in healthy donors. The PCR employed 60 Vbeta primers together with 13 Jbeta primers. Assay used: immunoSEQ multiplex PCR; TCRdb lists only in-frame clones, some missing. The sample carries around 150,000 clones, roughly four fifths recorded once. The sample comprised PBMCs. The receptors derive from a woman between 35 and 50 years old in good health and CMV-seronegative.

The V gene is TRBV6-5, the J gene TRBJ2-2; no firm D call. Germline assignment: CDR1 MNHEY and CDR2 SVGAGI. CDR3 size: 16 residues. Trimming left V 4 bases short and J 1 base short, with 13 bases between. CDR3: CASSSVPMRNTGELFF. The CDR3 DNA reads as TGTGCCAGCAGTTCCGTCCCTATGAGGAACACCGGGGAGCTGTTTTTT.

This clone was recorded only once. The V gene is TRBV6-4, the J gene TRBJ2-1; 9 positions agree with TRBD1. V shed 6 bases, J shed 8 bases, and the junction held 11 bases outside the gene matches. Germline V gene lookup returns CDR1 MRHNA and CDR2 SNTAGT. This CDR3 has 15 amino acids. Here the CDR3 reads CASSTKATGGYEQFF. Here the CDR3 DNA reads TGTGCCAGCAGCACAAAAGCGACAGGGGGTTATGAGCAGTTCTTC.

This clone was picked up one time. CDR3 in DNA: TGTGCCAGCAGCTCAGGAACTGAAGCTTTCTTT. The encoded protein is CASSSGTEAFF. This chain joins TRBV7-9 and TRBJ1-1; no firm D call. Germline-derived CDR1 and CDR2 are SEHNR and FQNEAQ (reference sequence). Deletions cut 4 bases from V and 5 bases from J, with 5 bases between. The CDR3 runs 11 residues.

This chain joins TRBV10-3 and TRBJ2-3, with 10 bases that match TRBD2. Per germline, CDR1 ENHRY and CDR2 SYGVKD. The V and J ends lost 9 bases and 0 bases, in that order; junction bases with no gene match: 15. The CDR3 runs to 18 residues. For the CDR3, the DNA is TGTGCCATGAGCCATTCTAGCGGGAGCTCCCCTAGCACAGATACGCAGTATTTT. This codes for CAMSHSSGSSPSTDTQYF.

CDR3: CAWPGEETQYF. CDR3 nucleotides: TGTGCCTGGCCAGGGGAGGAGACCCAGTACTTC. J is TRBJ2-5 and V is TRBV30; D possibly corresponds to TRBD1 (6 bases). This CDR3 spans 11 amino acids. The V end lost 5 bases, the J end lost 5 bases, and 9 bases lay between the germline ends. CDR1 and CDR2 (germline): GTSNPN, SVGIG (reference sequence).

The chain uses TRBV11-3 and TRBJ1-1; no firm D call. Germline-derived CDR1 and CDR2 are SGHNT and YENEEA. This CDR3 region has 13 residues. The ends were cut back, 7 bases at V and 1 base at J, with 10 bases in the middle. The CDR3 reads CASMRTENTEAFF. The CDR3 DNA follows: TGTGCCAGCATGAGGACTGAGAACACTGAAGCTTTCTTT.

V and J are TRBV28 and TRBJ2-5; 8 bases are a match to TRBD2. The CDR3 is 18 residues long. V dropped 2 bases and J dropped 4; count of bases not matched to a gene: 15. CDR1 and CDR2 (germline): MDHEN, SYDVKM. The CDR3 DNA reads as TGTGCCAGCAGTTTAGCCCCCCTCGTAATAGCGGGAAGAGAGACCCAGTACTTC. This sequence encodes CASSLAPLVIAGRETQYF.